This TCR beta chain was sequenced for a study of OX40 agonist ivuxolimab in advanced cancers. Study at large: Participants, 82.7% male, averaged approximately 65 years of age, ranging from 23 to 79. Having had anti-PD-1, anti-PD-L1 or anti-CTLA-4 therapy before was allowed, and 40% to 45% had some. Partial response was recorded in three patients: one hepatocellular carcinoma and two cutaneous melanoma cases.

Trimming left V 0 bases short and J 3 bases short, with 9 bases between. The CDR3 sequence is 13 residues long. Looked up from germline, CDR1 is SQVTM and CDR2 is ANQGSEA. Sampling times: baseline, cycle 4 day 1, cycle 7 day 1. This clone was seen once. Repertoires were generated with immunoSEQ multiplex PCR, while TCRdb's copy carries only in-frame clones and drops some. This sample has about 15,000 clones, with around 81% found just once. The chain joins TRBV29-1 to TRBJ2-7, with D possibly being TRBD1 (5 bases). This TCR derives from an adult with an advanced solid tumor such as melanoma, head and neck, liver or kidney cancer. The specimen was CD4+ or CD8+ T cells sorted from blood, collected in a trial of the OX40 agonist ivuxolimab. CDR3 residues: CSVEDHDSYEQYF. The CDR3 DNA is TGCAGCGTTGAAGATCACGACAGCTACGAGCAGTACTTC.